This T cell receptor beta chain is from a study of early T cells in non-severe SARS-CoV-2 infection. Study as a whole: Investigators sequenced bulk RNA drawn from unsorted whole blood, and chains remained unpaired. Study-level findings and limits: Matching results from VDJdb favored anti-spike CD8 responses, leaving private and CD4 specificities undetected.

Germline V gene sequence: CDR1 GTSNPN, CDR2 SVGIG (reference sequence). Unmatched junction bases numbered 2, after V lost 1 base and J lost 8 bases. The CDR3 has 12 amino acids. This clonotype is labeled medium-sized (0.01 to 0.1%). Its antigen is unidentified. Individual cDNA molecules each received unique molecular identifiers attached to them. TCRdb independently ran MiXCR on the 5' RACE reads; one entry per CDR3 protein. Of about 27,000 distinct CDR3 sequences in the sample, about 2.7% were seen once. The TCR comes from an adult who was a healthcare worker with PCR-confirmed SARS-CoV-2 infection or an uninfected control (not recorded which). Specimen: whole blood. The chain recombines TRBV30 with TRBJ1-2; 9 bases are a match to TRBD1. CDR3 amino acids: CAWSDRGQGYTF. As DNA, the CDR3 is TGTGCCTGGAGTGACAGGGGGCAAGGCTACACCTTC.